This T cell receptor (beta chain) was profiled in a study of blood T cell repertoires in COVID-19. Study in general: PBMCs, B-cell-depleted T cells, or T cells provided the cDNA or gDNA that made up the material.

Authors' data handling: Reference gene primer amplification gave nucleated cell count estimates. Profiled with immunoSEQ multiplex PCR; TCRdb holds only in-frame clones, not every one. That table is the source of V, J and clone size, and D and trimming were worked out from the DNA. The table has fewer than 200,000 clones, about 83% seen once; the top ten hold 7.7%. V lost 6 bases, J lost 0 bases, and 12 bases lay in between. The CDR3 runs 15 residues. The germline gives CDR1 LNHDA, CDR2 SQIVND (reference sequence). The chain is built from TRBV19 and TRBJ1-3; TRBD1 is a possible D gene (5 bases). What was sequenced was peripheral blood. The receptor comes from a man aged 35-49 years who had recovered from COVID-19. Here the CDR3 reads CASSPRRGSGNTIYF. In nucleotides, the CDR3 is TGTGCCAGTAGCCCCAGGAGGGGCTCTGGAAACACCATATATTTT.